Each of the 9 T cell receptor beta chains below was sequenced from the same sample in a study of shared clonotypes between healthy human individuals. Produced via immunoSEQ multiplex PCR; TCRdb's table is partial and in-frame only. Among roughly 2.5 million clones listed, around nine tenths were seen once. Sequencing used naive CD4+ T cells sorted from blood. Noted subset: CD45RA+ positively selected. These receptors were obtained from a man aged 18 to 29 in good health.

The chain uses TRBV25-1 and TRBJ1-4; D is undetermined. Germline V CDR1 and CDR2: MGHDK, SYGVNS. Between the trimmed V and J ends, which lost 5 bases and 6 bases, there was a span of 7 bases. The CDR3 sequence is 12 residues long. This chain's CDR3 is CASSMVYEKLFF. CDR3 DNA sequence: TGTGCCAGCAGTATGGTGTATGAAAAACTGTTTTTT. The complete variable domain, with remaining parts taken from reference TRBV25-1 and TRBJ1-4, reads EADIYQTPRYLVIGTGKKITLECSQTMGHDKMYWYQQDPGMELHLIHYSYGVNSTEKGDLSSESTVSRIRTEHFPLTLESARPSHTSQYLCASSMVYEKLFFGSGTQLSVL.

Details on this clone: The sample carries other DNA sequences with the same CDR3. CDR3 coding DNA: TGCGCCAGCAGCGGCAGGGGAGGGACAGATACGCAGTATTTT. Its protein is CASSGRGGTDTQYF. The chain links TRBV5-1 to TRBJ2-3; D may be TRBD2 (7 bases). Germline V gene lookup returns CDR1 SGHRS and CDR2 YFSETQ. The germline V and J ends were trimmed by 4 bases and 3 bases, with 12 bases remaining between them. This CDR3 is 14 amino acids long. The full variable domain, rest sourced from reference TRBV5-1 and TRBJ2-3, is KAGVTQTPRYLIKTRGQQVTLSCSPISGHRSVSWYQQTPGQGLQFLFEYFSETQRNKGNFPGRFSGRQFSNSRSEMNVSTLELGDSALYLCASSGRGGTDTQYFGPGTRLTVL.

A note on this clone: Compared with germline, one end of the junction differs, possibly owing to a read error. The CDR3 here is CATTGVNTEASF. The CDR3 DNA sequence: TGTGCCACCACTGGGGTGAACACTGAAGCTTCCTTT. The chain couples TRBV27 to TRBJ1-1; D gene uncertain. Germline values: CDR1 MNHEY, CDR2 SMNVEV (reference sequence). The CDR3 has 12 amino acids.

Remarks on this clone: One junction end disagrees with the germline gene, perhaps due to a read error. This chain uses TRBV7-7 with TRBJ2-1; 10 nucleotides agree with TRBD2. Germline lookup yields CDR1 SSHAT and CDR2 FNYEAQ (reference sequence). The CDR3 length is 13 residues. The CDR3 region is CASSSQLAGEQFF. In DNA form, the CDR3 reads TGTGCTAGCAGCTCTCAACTAGCGGGGGAGCAGTTCTTC. Complete variable domain (other parts from reference TRBV7-7 and TRBJ2-1): GAGVSQSPRYKVTKRGQDVTLRCDPISSHATLYWYQQALGQGPEFLTYFNYEAQPDKSGLPSDRFSAERPEGSISTLTIQRTEQRDSAMYRCASSSQLAGEQFFGPGTRLTVL.

J is TRBJ2-7 and V is TRBV28; a possible D gene is TRBD1 (5 bases). V was shortened by 6 bases and J by 3 bases, with 15 bases between the two germline ends. The CDR3 sequence is 14 residues long. The V gene's germline CDR1 is MDHEN and CDR2 SYDVKM. The CDR3 DNA follows: TGTGCCAGCAGAAAATCAGGGTTAGGCTACGAGCAGTACTTC. This translates into CASRKSGLGYEQYF. Supplemented by reference TRBV28 and TRBJ2-7, the full variable domain reads DVKVTQSSRYLVKRTGEKVFLECVQDMDHENMFWYRQDPGLGLRLIYFSYDVKMKEKGDIPEGYSVSREKKERFSLILESASTNQTSMYLCASRKSGLGYEQYFGPGTRLTVT.

This clone was observed a handful of times. The V call is TRBV18, the J call TRBJ1-5, with 9 bases identical to TRBD1. Germline CDR1 is KGHSH and CDR2 is LQKENI. This CDR3 region has 15 residues. V lost 2 bases and J lost 5; bases outside the gene matches: 4. This CDR3 reads CASSPTGGPYQPQHF. The CDR3 bases are TGTGCCAGCTCACCAACAGGGGGCCCTTATCAGCCCCAGCATTTT.

V gene TRBV18 combines with J gene TRBJ2-7, with 7 bases lining up with TRBD1. The CDR3 runs 18 residues. J lost 4 bases, V lost 5 bases, and 20 bases had no gene match. Germline values: CDR1 KGHSH, CDR2 LQKENI. The CDR3 is CASSSAGGDRASAYEQYF. CDR3 nucleotide sequence: TGTGCCAGCTCATCAGCTGGGGGCGACAGGGCCTCGGCATACGAGCAGTACTTC.

The chain uses TRBV4-2 and TRBJ2-2; 8 bases align to TRBD2. Germline V gene sequence: CDR1 LGHNA, CDR2 YNFKEQ. The CDR3 totals 18 residues. V shed 4 bases, J shed 4 bases, and the junction held 14 bases outside the gene matches. CDR3 in DNA: TGTGCCAGCAGCCGAAAACTAGCGGACTCTGGGAGCACCGGGGAGCTGTTTTTT. Translated, it gives CASSRKLADSGSTGELFF.

The DNA of the CDR3 is TGTGCCAGCAGCCAGCAGGGCACAGATACGCAGTATTTT. Its translation is CASSQQGTDTQYF. This rearrangement joins TRBV7-6 to TRBJ2-3; D gene uncertain. Looked up from germline, CDR1 is SGHVS and CDR2 is FNYEAQ. The CDR3 runs to 13 residues. V was pared by 5 bases and J by 1 base, with 7 bases between.